The 27 T cell receptor beta chains listed next were all sequenced from one sample in a study of chemoradiotherapy in HPV16-positive cancers. Sequencing was performed with immunoSEQ multiplex PCR; in TCRdb, only in-frame clones are kept and a portion is missing. The data show under 10,000 clones, about 88% seen once. The sample was tumor tissue, taken from a patient who underwent chemoradiotherapy. The receptors originated from a human donor with HPV-associated anogenital cancer.

This clone was seen once. The V gene is TRBV29-1, the J gene TRBJ1-1; D gene ambiguous. Trimming stripped 3 bases from V and 2 bases from J, with 10 bases between. Germline V gene sequence: CDR1 SQVTM, CDR2 ANQGSEA. The CDR3 contains 13 residues. CDR3 protein: CSVDNQVNTEAFF. The CDR3 DNA is TGCAGCGTTGATAATCAGGTAAACACTGAAGCTTTCTTT.

V usage is TRBV12-5 and J usage is TRBJ1-1, with D possibly matching TRBD1 (6 bases). Germline assignment: CDR1 LGHNT and CDR2 FRNRAP. The CDR3 runs 13 residues. Trimming cost V 6 bases and J 5 bases, with 13 bases left between them. CDR3 bases: TGTGCTAGTGGGGATGAGAGGGGGACTGAAGCTTTCTTT. Translating it yields CASGDERGTEAFF.

The chain combines TRBV4-2 with TRBJ2-1, with TRBD2 identical over 8 bases. This CDR3 has 16 amino acids. V was pared by 2 bases and J by 10 bases, with 13 bases of the junction left unmatched. Germline V lookup: CDR1 LGHNA, CDR2 YNFKEQ. The CDR3 DNA sequence: TGTGCCAGCAGCCAAATTATAGGACTCGGGGGGGCGGAGCAGTTCTTC. Protein: CASSQIIGLGGAEQFF.

This chain joins TRBV6-1 and TRBJ1-1, with D uncertain. CDR3 size: 14 residues. The ends were cut back, 1 base at V and 1 base at J, with 7 bases in the middle. Germline V gene sequence: CDR1 MNHNS, CDR2 SASEGT. CDR3 sequence (DNA): TGTGCCAGCAGTGAAGACAACGAGAACACTGAAGCTTTCTTT. It specifies CASSEDNENTEAFF.

V usage is TRBV12-5 and J usage is TRBJ2-5; either TRBD1 or TRBD2 may fit D (6 bases each). The CDR3 is 19 amino acids. Germline-derived CDR1 and CDR2 are LGHNT and FRNRAP. Trimming left V 5 bases short and J 2 bases short, with 27 bases between. This chain's CDR3 is CASGITGTADGGWQETQYF. The CDR3 DNA reads as TGTGCTAGTGGTATAACCGGGACCGCGGACGGGGGCTGGCAAGAGACCCAGTACTTC.

A remark on this clone: A junction boundary mismatches the germline segment, possibly from a read error. The chain's CDR3 is CASSLATSFGVETQYF. The CDR3 DNA is TGTGCTAGCAGCTTAGCCACTAGTTTCGGTGTCGAGACCCAGTACTTC. This rearrangement joins TRBV7-7 to TRBJ2-5; a weak D match, TRBD2 (5 bases). Germline V lookup: CDR1 SSHAT, CDR2 FNYEAQ (reference sequence). This CDR3 region has 16 residues. The full variable domain, rest sourced from reference TRBV7-7 and TRBJ2-5, is GAGVSQSPRYKVTKRGQDVTLRCDPISSHATLYWYQQALGQGPEFLTYFNYEAQPDKSGLPSDRFSAERPEGSISTLTIQRTEQRDSAMYRCASSLATSFGVETQYFGPGTRLLVL.

The J gene is TRBJ1-1, the V gene TRBV20-1, with D perhaps TRBD1 (5 bases). CDR3 length: 11 amino acids. Germline V gives CDR1 DFQATT, CDR2 SNEGSKA (reference sequence). CDR3 nucleotide sequence: TGCAATGCAGAACTAGACGGGGGAGCTTTCTTT. Translated: CNAELDGGAFF.

The chain uses TRBV15 and TRBJ2-5; TRBD2 matches at 10 bases. The CDR3 is 19 amino acids. In germline, CDR1 is LNHNV, CDR2 YYDKDF (reference sequence). The V gene end was trimmed by 2 bases and the J gene end by 9 bases; junction bases not matched to a gene: 21. CDR3 amino acids: CATSRYILSGGPSELAQYF. DNA of the CDR3: TGTGCCACCAGCAGATATATCCTTAGCGGGGGGCCTAGCGAGCTGGCCCAGTACTTC. Full variable domain (remainder filled in from reference TRBV15 and TRBJ2-5): DAMVIQNPRYQVTQFGKPVTLSCSQTLNHNVMYWYQQKSSQAPKLLFHYYDKDFNNEADTPDNFQSRRPNTSFCFLDIRSPGLGDTAMYLCATSRYILSGGPSELAQYFGPGTRLLVL.

This clone was picked up one time. V is TRBV28 and J is TRBJ1-1, with 7 bases matching TRBD1. Trimming at V came to 10 bases and at J to 1 base, leaving 6 bases not matched to a gene. This CDR3 comprises 13 residues. Germline CDR1 MDHEN, CDR2 SYDVKM. The CDR3 DNA reads TGTGCCACAGCTAGACAGGGGAACACTGAAGCTTTCTTT. Translating it yields CATARQGNTEAFF.

The chain carries TRBV7-9 and TRBJ2-7, with D unresolved. This CDR3 has 12 residues. Trimming pared 1 base from V and 4 bases from J, leaving 5 bases between. Germline V lookup: CDR1 SEHNR, CDR2 FQNEAQ (reference sequence). DNA for the CDR3: TGTGCCAGCAGCTTAGGGAGTTACGAGCAGTACTTC. It translates to CASSLGSYEQYF.

The chain is built from TRBV5-1 and TRBJ1-3; no clear D. The V gene's germline CDR1 is SGHRS and CDR2 YFSETQ. V lost 6 bases to trimming and J lost 0 bases, with 22 bases between them. This CDR3 contains 18 residues. The CDR3, as DNA: TGCGCCAGCACAATTTCCCCCCTACAAGAACTCTCTGGAAACACCATATATTTT. It specifies CASTISPLQELSGNTIYF.

V gene TRBV6-6 combines with J gene TRBJ1-2, with 10 positions matching TRBD1. V lost 8 bases, J lost 1 base, and 10 bases stayed unmatched. The CDR3 contains 16 residues. The V gene's germline CDR1 is MNHNY and CDR2 SVGAGI (reference sequence). In DNA, the CDR3 is TGTGCCAGCTGGTGGGACAGGGGAAGGGGTAACTATGGCTACACCTTC. Protein product: CASWWDRGRGNYGYTF.

This CDR3 is CASSGASTDTQYF. CDR3 DNA sequence: TGTGCCAGCTCGGGGGCTAGCACAGATACGCAGTATTTT. The chain recombines TRBV18 with TRBJ2-3; the D gene is possibly TRBD1 (6 bases). The V and J ends lost 6 bases and 0 bases respectively, with 7 bases between them. Germline V lookup: CDR1 KGHSH, CDR2 LQKENI. The CDR3 loop spans 13 amino acids.

The chain couples TRBV30 to TRBJ1-6; 8 bases fit TRBD1. V trimming: 1 base; J trimming: 9 bases; junction bases outside the gene matches: 5. The CDR3 is made up of 14 amino acids. Germline values: CDR1 GTSNPN, CDR2 SVGIG (reference sequence). CDR3 nucleotides: TGTGCCTGGAGTGGGGACAGGAGAAGTTCACCCCTCCACTTT. Translating it yields CAWSGDRRSSPLHF.

The chain uses TRBV2 and TRBJ1-1, with 7 bases identical to TRBD1. The CDR3 extends over 14 amino acids. V shed 3 bases, J shed 2 bases, and the junction held 3 bases outside the gene matches. The V gene's germline CDR1 is SNHLY and CDR2 FYNNEI. The CDR3 loop reads CASSEGTVNTEAFF. The CDR3 bases are TGTGCCAGCAGTGAGGGGACAGTAAACACTGAAGCTTTCTTT.

J is TRBJ2-5 and V is TRBV10-3, with 7 nucleotides matching TRBD2. Trimming at V came to 2 bases and at J to 2 bases, leaving 2 bases not matched to a gene. Per the germline V gene, CDR1 is ENHRY and CDR2 is SYGVKD. The CDR3 length is 14 residues. The CDR3 bases are TGTGCCATCAGTGAGGGGGGGGTGCAAGAGACCCAGTACTTC. It codes for CAISEGGVQETQYF.

This clone has just one count. The chain recombines TRBV29-1 with TRBJ2-3; 9 positions match TRBD2. Germline lookup yields CDR1 SQVTM and CDR2 ANQGSEA. J lost 5 bases, V lost 3 bases, and 15 bases had no gene match. CDR3 length: 17 amino acids. CDR3 residues: CSVEGGLVAGALDTQYF. The CDR3 nucleotides are TGCAGCGTTGAGGGTGGGTTGGTAGCGGGAGCCCTAGATACGCAGTATTTT.

The chain recombines TRBV9 with TRBJ1-3, with TRBD1 as a possible D gene (5 bases). The CDR3 totals 16 residues. V lost 2 bases and J lost 0, with 12 bases in between. Germline loops: CDR1 SGDLS, CDR2 YYNGEE. DNA of the CDR3: TGTGCCAGCAGCGTGGCGGGACCGCGCTCTGGAAACACCATATATTTT. As protein: CASSVAGPRSGNTIYF.

J is TRBJ2-5 and V is TRBV2; possible D gene TRBD1, 6 bases. V lost 8 bases and J lost 1, with 14 bases in between. CDR3 length: 14 residues. The germline V gene has CDR1 SNHLY and CDR2 FYNNEI. The CDR3 protein is CASERRTVQETQYF. CDR3 in DNA: TGTGCCAGCGAAAGGAGGACAGTCCAAGAGACCCAGTACTTC.

The chain is built from TRBV9 and TRBJ2-7; the D gene is possibly TRBD2 (5 bases). The germline V gene encodes CDR1 SGDLS and CDR2 YYNGEE. The V and J ends lost 0 bases and 2 bases respectively, with 12 bases between them. CDR3 length equals 15 residues. Here the CDR3 reads CASSVGALDTYEQYF. The CDR3 region has the DNA TGTGCCAGCAGCGTAGGGGCACTAGACACCTACGAGCAGTACTTC.

The chain employs TRBV5-6 and TRBJ2-3; D may be TRBD1 or TRBD2 (7 bases each). Germline CDR1 is SGHDT and CDR2 is YYEEEE. Trimming pared 0 bases from V and 1 base from J, leaving 12 bases between. The CDR3 is made up of 16 amino acids. This chain's CDR3 is CASSLARGGGTDTQYF. In DNA form, the CDR3 reads TGTGCCAGCAGCTTGGCCAGGGGGGGCGGCACAGATACGCAGTATTTT.

The genes are TRBV6-4 and TRBJ2-3; D is unresolved. This CDR3 spans 13 amino acids. Germline CDR1 MRHNA, CDR2 SNTAGT. V lost 6 bases to trimming and J lost 1 base, with 8 bases between them. The CDR3 nucleotides read TGTGCCAGCAGGCGGCAGGGCACAGATACGCAGTATTTT. Encoded protein: CASRRQGTDTQYF.

Written as DNA, the CDR3 is TGTGCCAGCAGCCCTATATCAGCGGGAGGGCCCTACGAGCAGTACTTC. Amino acid sequence: CASSPISAGGPYEQYF. The chain employs TRBV5-8 and TRBJ2-7, with 10 bases identical to TRBD2. The CDR3 extends over 16 amino acids. V gave up 4 bases and J gave up 2 bases; unmatched junction bases: 9. Germline CDR1 reads SGHTS; CDR2 reads YDEGEE.

This clone is a singleton in its sample. The rearrangement uses TRBV5-1 and TRBJ2-2, with TRBD1 matching 11 bases. The V and J ends lost 4 bases and 11 bases, in that order; junction bases with no gene match: 4. The CDR3 totals 13 residues. Per germline, CDR1 SGHRS and CDR2 YFSETQ. The CDR3 here is CASSPGQGVELFF. In DNA form, the CDR3 reads TGCGCCAGCAGCCCGGGACAGGGGGTTGAGCTGTTTTTT.

J is TRBJ1-1 and V is TRBV2, with D maybe TRBD1 (6 bases). Germline CDR1 reads SNHLY; CDR2 reads FYNNEI. V lost 6 bases, J lost 1 base, and 9 bases lay in between. The CDR3 has 13 amino acids. In nucleotides, the CDR3 is TGTGCCAGCAGCGAACAGGGGAACACTGAAGCTTTCTTT. Amino acids: CASSEQGNTEAFF.

The rearrangement joins TRBV5-1 to TRBJ1-1; 7 bases are a match to TRBD1. Trimming removed 0 bases from V and 2 bases from J; junction bases left unmatched: 4. CDR1 and CDR2 from the germline V gene are SGHRS and YFSETQ. The CDR3 covers 15 residues. The CDR3 is CASSLGQGHNTEAFF. For the CDR3, the DNA is TGCGCCAGCAGCTTGGGACAGGGACATAACACTGAAGCTTTCTTT. Full variable domain (missing parts from reference TRBV5-1 and TRBJ1-1): KAGVTQTPRYLIKTRGQQVTLSCSPISGHRSVSWYQQTPGQGLQFLFEYFSETQRNKGNFPGRFSGRQFSNSRSEMNVSTLELGDSALYLCASSLGQGHNTEAFFGQGTRLTVV.

This sequence joins TRBV9 and TRBJ1-1; D remains unclear. CDR1 and CDR2 from the germline V gene are SGDLS and YYNGEE. There are 14 residues in the CDR3. V lost 0 bases and J 5 bases, leaving 11 bases between the germline ends. For the CDR3, the DNA is TGTGCCAGCAGCGTAGGGGGTAGGGATACTGAAGCTTTCTTT. As protein: CASSVGGRDTEAFF.